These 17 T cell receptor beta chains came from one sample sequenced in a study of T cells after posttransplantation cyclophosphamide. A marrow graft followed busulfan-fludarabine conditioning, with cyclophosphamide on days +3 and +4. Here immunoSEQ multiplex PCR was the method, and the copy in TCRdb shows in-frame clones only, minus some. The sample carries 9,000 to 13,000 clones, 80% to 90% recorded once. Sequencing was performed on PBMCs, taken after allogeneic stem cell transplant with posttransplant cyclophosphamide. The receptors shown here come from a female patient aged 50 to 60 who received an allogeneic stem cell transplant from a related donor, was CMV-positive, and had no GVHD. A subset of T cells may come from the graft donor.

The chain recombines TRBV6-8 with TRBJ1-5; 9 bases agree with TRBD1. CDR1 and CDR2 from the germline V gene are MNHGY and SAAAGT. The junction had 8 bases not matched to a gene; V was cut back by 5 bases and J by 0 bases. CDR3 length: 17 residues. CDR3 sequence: CASSRDRVLDSNQPQHF. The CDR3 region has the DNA TGTGCCAGCAGTCGGGACAGGGTACTTGATAGCAATCAGCCCCAGCATTTT.

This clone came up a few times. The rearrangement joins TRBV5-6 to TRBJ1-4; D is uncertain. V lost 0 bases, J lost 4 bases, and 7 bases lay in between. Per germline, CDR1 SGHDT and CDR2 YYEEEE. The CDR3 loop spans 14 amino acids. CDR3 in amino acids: CASSLGQFNEKLFF. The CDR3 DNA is TGTGCCAGCAGCTTGGGGCAGTTTAATGAAAAACTGTTTTTT. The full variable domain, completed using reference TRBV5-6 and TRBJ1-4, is DAGVTQSPTHLIKTRGQQVTLRCSPKSGHDTVSWYQQALGQGPQFIFQYYEEEERQRGNFPDRFSGHQFPNYSSELNVNALLLGDSALYLCASSLGQFNEKLFFGSGTQLSVL.

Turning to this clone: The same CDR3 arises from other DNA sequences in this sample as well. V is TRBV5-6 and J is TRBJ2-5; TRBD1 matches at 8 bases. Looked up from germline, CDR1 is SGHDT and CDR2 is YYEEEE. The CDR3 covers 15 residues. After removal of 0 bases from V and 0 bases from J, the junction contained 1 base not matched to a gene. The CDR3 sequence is CASSLGQGYQETQYF. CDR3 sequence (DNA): TGTGCCAGCAGCTTGGGACAGGGGTACCAAGAGACCCAGTACTTC.

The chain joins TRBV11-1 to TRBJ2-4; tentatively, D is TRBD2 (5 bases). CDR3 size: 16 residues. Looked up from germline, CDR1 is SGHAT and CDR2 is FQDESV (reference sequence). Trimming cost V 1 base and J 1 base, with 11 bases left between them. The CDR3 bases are TGTGCCAGCAGCTTAGAGGCGGGCCCGGCCAAAAACATTCAGTACTTC. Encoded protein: CASSLEAGPAKNIQYF.

In DNA form, the CDR3 reads TGTGCCAGCAGTTCAGGCGACGAGCAGTACTTC. Translating gives CASSSGDEQYF. The V and J genes are TRBV11-3 and TRBJ2-7, with D unclear. The V and J ends lost 6 bases and 5 bases respectively, with 8 bases between them. CDR1 SGHNT and CDR2 YENEEA come from the germline V gene. The CDR3 covers 11 residues.

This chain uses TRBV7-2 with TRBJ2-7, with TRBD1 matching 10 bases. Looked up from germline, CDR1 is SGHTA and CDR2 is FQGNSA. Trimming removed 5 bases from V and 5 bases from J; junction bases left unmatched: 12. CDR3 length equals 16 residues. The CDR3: CASSAWDRGPLDEQYF. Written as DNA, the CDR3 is TGTGCCAGCAGCGCCTGGGACAGGGGTCCTTTGGACGAGCAGTACTTC.

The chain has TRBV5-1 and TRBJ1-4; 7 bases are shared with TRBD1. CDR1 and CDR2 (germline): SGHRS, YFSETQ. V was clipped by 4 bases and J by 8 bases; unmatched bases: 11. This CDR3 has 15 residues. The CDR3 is CASSKNHGQEEKLFF. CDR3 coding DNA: TGCGCCAGCAGCAAAAATCATGGACAGGAGGAAAAACTGTTTTTT.

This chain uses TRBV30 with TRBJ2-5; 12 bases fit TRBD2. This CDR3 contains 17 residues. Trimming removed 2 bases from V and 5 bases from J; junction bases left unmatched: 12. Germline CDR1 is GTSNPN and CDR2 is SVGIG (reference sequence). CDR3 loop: CAWSRALAGGQWETQYF. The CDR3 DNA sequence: TGTGCCTGGAGTCGTGCGCTAGCGGGGGGGCAGTGGGAGACCCAGTACTTC.

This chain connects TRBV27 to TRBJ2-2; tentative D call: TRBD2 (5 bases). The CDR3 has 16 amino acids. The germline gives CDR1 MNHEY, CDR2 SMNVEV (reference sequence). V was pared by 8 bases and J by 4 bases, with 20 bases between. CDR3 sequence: CASAPLEFEGTGELFF. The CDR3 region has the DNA TGTGCCAGCGCTCCCCTGGAGTTTGAGGGCACCGGGGAGCTGTTTTTT.

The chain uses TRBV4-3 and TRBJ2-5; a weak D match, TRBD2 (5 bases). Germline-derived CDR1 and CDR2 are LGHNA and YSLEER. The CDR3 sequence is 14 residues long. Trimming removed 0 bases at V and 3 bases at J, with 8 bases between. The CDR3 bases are TGCGCCAGCAGCCAAGACACGGGAAAAGAGACCCAGTACTTC. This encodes CASSQDTGKETQYF.

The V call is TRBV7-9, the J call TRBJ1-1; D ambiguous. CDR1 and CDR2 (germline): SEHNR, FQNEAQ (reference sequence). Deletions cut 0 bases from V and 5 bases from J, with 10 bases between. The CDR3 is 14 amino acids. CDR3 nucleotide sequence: TGTGCCAGCAGCTTAGCGGGCTTCAGGACTGAAGCTTTCTTT. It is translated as CASSLAGFRTEAFF.

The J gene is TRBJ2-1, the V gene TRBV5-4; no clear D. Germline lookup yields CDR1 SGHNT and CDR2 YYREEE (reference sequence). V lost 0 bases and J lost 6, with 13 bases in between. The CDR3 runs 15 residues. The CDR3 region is CASSLDKRPSNEQFF. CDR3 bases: TGTGCCAGCAGCTTGGACAAACGCCCCTCCAATGAGCAGTTCTTC.

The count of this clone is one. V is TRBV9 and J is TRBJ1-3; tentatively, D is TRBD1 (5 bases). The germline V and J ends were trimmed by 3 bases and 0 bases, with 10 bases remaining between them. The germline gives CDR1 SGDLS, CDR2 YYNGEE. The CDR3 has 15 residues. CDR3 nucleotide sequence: TGTGCCAGCAGCGCGGGGAGGGGCTCTGGAAACACCATATATTTT. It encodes CASSAGRGSGNTIYF.

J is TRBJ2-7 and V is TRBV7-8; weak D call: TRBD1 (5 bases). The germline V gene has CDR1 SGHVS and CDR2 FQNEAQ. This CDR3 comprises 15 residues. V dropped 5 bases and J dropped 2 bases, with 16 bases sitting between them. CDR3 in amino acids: CASSPLVGAAYEQYF. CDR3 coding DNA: TGTGCCAGCAGCCCCCTTGTAGGGGCGGCCTACGAGCAGTACTTC.

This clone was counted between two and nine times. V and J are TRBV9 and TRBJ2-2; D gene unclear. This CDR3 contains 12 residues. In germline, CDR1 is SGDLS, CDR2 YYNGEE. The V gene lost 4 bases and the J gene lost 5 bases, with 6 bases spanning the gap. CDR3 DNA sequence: TGTGCCAGCAGCTCCCAAACCGGGGAGCTGTTTTTT. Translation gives CASSSQTGELFF.

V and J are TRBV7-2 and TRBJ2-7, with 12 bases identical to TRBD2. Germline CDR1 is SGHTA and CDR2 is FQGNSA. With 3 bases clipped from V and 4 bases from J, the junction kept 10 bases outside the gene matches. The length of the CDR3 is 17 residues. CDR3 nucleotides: TGTGCCAGCAGCTTCCAGACTAGCGGGGGTCCTGGGTACGAGCAGTACTTC. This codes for CASSFQTSGGPGYEQYF. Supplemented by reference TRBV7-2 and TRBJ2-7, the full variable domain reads GAGVSQSPSNKVTEKGKDVELRCDPISGHTALYWYRQSLGQGLEFLIYFQGNSAPDKSGLPSDRFSAERTGGSVSTLTIQRTQQEDSAVYLCASSFQTSGGPGYEQYFGPGTRLTVT.

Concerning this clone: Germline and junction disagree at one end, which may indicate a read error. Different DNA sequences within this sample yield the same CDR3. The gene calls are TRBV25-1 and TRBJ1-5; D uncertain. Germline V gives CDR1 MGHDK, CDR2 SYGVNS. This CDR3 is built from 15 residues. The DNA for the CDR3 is TGTGCCAGCAGCGAATTGGGAGGCTCACATCAGCCCCAGCATTTT. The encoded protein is CASSELGGSHQPQHF.